Following are 15 T cell receptor beta chains from one sample sequenced in a study of cytomegalovirus exposure and HLA in healthy donors (TCRdb year 2017). The method behind the library was the immunoSEQ multiplex PCR assay. For the multiplex PCR, a mixture combining 60 forward primers for TCR Vbeta segments and 13 reverse primers for TCR Jbeta segments was used. The clones in this table, taken by TCRdb from immuneACCESS, are in-frame only. Not every clone is retained; where verified, under half of the shortfall comes from an unresolved V gene, and the cause of the rest is unknown. The sample table shows 150,000 or so clones, and 65% to 80% are seen once. About 2% of the sample lies in the top ten. The sequenced sample was PBMCs. These receptors all come from a female donor in good health and CMV-seronegative.

The genes are TRBV5-1 and TRBJ2-1; 10 bases align to TRBD2. Trimming cost V 0 bases and J 6 bases; bases outside gene matches: 3. Germline V CDR1 and CDR2: SGHRS, YFSETQ. CDR3 length: 15 amino acids. The CDR3: CASSLASGRPNEQFF. The CDR3 DNA reads as TGCGCCAGCAGCTTGGCTAGCGGGAGACCCAATGAGCAGTTCTTC. Together with reference TRBV5-1 and TRBJ2-1, the CDR3 gives the full variable domain: KAGVTQTPRYLIKTRGQQVTLSCSPISGHRSVSWYQQTPGQGLQFLFEYFSETQRNKGNFPGRFSGRQFSNSRSEMNVSTLELGDSALYLCASSLASGRPNEQFFGPGTRLTVL.

This chain joins TRBV7-8 and TRBJ1-5; 9 nucleotides align to TRBD1. V lost 5 bases, J lost 2 bases, and 10 bases stayed unmatched. This CDR3 contains 17 residues. Germline V lookup: CDR1 SGHVS, CDR2 FQNEAQ. The DNA for the CDR3 is TGTGCCAGCAGCCCGATACAGGGGGCCATGGGCAATCAGCCCCAGCATTTT. Its translation: CASSPIQGAMGNQPQHF. Full variable domain (remainder filled in from reference TRBV7-8 and TRBJ1-5): GAGVSQSPRYKVAKRGQDVALRCDPISGHVSLFWYQQALGQGPEFLTYFQNEAQLDKSGLPSDRFFAERPEGSVSTLKIQRTQQEDSAVYLCASSPIQGAMGNQPQHFGDGTRLSIL.

The rearrangement links TRBV6-4 to TRBJ2-7, with D possibly TRBD1 on 6 matching bases. The CDR3 has 13 residues. From germline, CDR1 is MRHNA and CDR2 SNTAGT. V lost 4 bases and J 3 bases, leaving 10 bases between the germline ends. In DNA, the CDR3 is TGTGCCAGCAGTGTGGACAGAAACTACGAGCAGTACTTC. The encoded protein is CASSVDRNYEQYF.

This rearrangement joins TRBV18 to TRBJ2-1; 7 bases are shared with TRBD1. Trimming took 3 bases from V and 5 from J; bases not matched to a gene: 10. Germline V lookup: CDR1 KGHSH, CDR2 LQKENI. The CDR3 has 16 amino acids. In nucleotides, the CDR3 is TGTGCCAGCTCACCCGTACTGACAGGGATGAACAATGAGCAGTTCTTC. Protein: CASSPVLTGMNNEQFF.

This chain uses TRBV7-2 with TRBJ2-5, with 8 bases aligning to TRBD2. Matching the DNA end better, TRBJ2-7 makes the J call doubtful. The CDR3 totals 15 residues. Germline V gene sequence: CDR1 SGHTA, CDR2 FQGNSA. In DNA form, the CDR3 reads TGTGCCAGCAGCGCCCAAGCGGGAGCGACCTACGAGCAGTACTTC. Translated, it gives CASSAQAGATYEQYF.

The V call is TRBV11-2, the J call TRBJ1-2; 8 positions match TRBD1. The CDR3 spans 14 residues. J lost 7 bases, V lost 6 bases, and 10 bases had no gene match. Per germline, CDR1 SGHAT and CDR2 FQNNGV. CDR3 loop: CASRELDRGRGYTF. CDR3 in DNA: TGTGCCAGCAGGGAACTAGACAGGGGCCGTGGCTACACCTTC.

A few counts support this clone. This chain uses TRBV7-6 with TRBJ2-5; 10 bases are shared with TRBD1. Germline V gene lookup returns CDR1 SGHVS and CDR2 FNYEAQ. Trimming at V came to 1 base and at J to 6 bases, leaving 11 bases not matched to a gene. The CDR3 has 17 residues. CDR3 bases: TGTGCCAGCAGCTTAGACAACCCCCGGACAGGGGGTAAGACCCAGTACTTC. Encoded protein: CASSLDNPRTGGKTQYF.

This clone has more than one count but fewer than ten. The genes are TRBV30 and TRBJ2-3; TRBD1 matches at 8 bases. The CDR3 spans 13 residues. Trimming at V came to 6 bases and at J to 5 bases, leaving 7 bases not matched to a gene. Germline-derived CDR1 and CDR2 are GTSNPN and SVGIG (reference sequence). The CDR3: CACSGQGLDTQYF. The CDR3, as DNA: TGTGCCTGTTCCGGACAGGGCCTAGATACGCAGTATTTT.

This sequence joins TRBV27 and TRBJ1-2; perhaps TRBD1 as D (6 bases). The CDR3 consists of 14 residues. CDR1 MNHEY and CDR2 SMNVEV come from the germline V gene (reference sequence). Trimming removed 2 bases from V and 2 bases from J, with 9 bases in between. This CDR3 is CASSLLGANYGYTF. In DNA form, the CDR3 reads TGTGCCAGCAGTTTACTGGGGGCCAACTATGGCTACACCTTC.

This clone was counted a few times. The chain recombines TRBV30 with TRBJ1-2, with D tentatively TRBD1 (6 bases). CDR3 length: 13 residues. From germline, CDR1 is GTSNPN and CDR2 SVGIG (reference sequence). V was pared by 4 bases and J by 5 bases, with 14 bases between. The CDR3 reads CAWKRQAYYGYTF. The DNA for the CDR3 is TGTGCCTGGAAGAGACAGGCTTATTATGGCTACACCTTC.

This clone was seen a few times. CDR3 in DNA: TGTGCCAGCAGTGAATTAGGGGACAGTGGAGACGAGCAGTACTTC. Its translation is CASSELGDSGDEQYF. The chain joins TRBV25-1 to TRBJ2-7; 7 bases agree with TRBD1. The CDR3 has 15 amino acids. The junction had 8 bases not matched to a gene; V was cut back by 1 base and J by 5 bases. Germline CDR1 is MGHDK and CDR2 is SYGVNS.

The gene calls are TRBV7-8 and TRBJ1-6, with a weak D call TRBD1 (6 bases). This CDR3 is 14 amino acids long. Trimming shortened V by 5 bases and J by 4 bases, and 9 bases separated the two germline ends. Looked up from germline, CDR1 is SGHVS and CDR2 is FQNEAQ. This CDR3 is CASSTGQYNSPLHF. CDR3 DNA: TGTGCCAGCAGCACAGGACAGTATAATTCACCCCTCCACTTT.

The chain is built from TRBV18 and TRBJ2-1; 8 nucleotides line up with TRBD1. With 4 bases clipped from V and 0 bases from J, the junction kept 2 bases outside the gene matches. This CDR3 has 15 amino acids. Germline assignment: CDR1 KGHSH and CDR2 LQKENI. The CDR3 DNA reads as TGTGCCAGCTCACGGGACAGGAGCTCCTACAATGAGCAGTTCTTC. As protein: CASSRDRSSYNEQFF. Full variable domain (remainder filled in from reference TRBV18 and TRBJ2-1): NAGVMQNPRHLVRRRGQEARLRCSPMKGHSHVYWYRQLPEEGLKFMVYLQKENIIDESGMPKERFSAEFPKEGPSILRIQQVVRGDSAAYFCASSRDRSSYNEQFFGPGTRLTVL.

This clone appeared once. In the same sample, other DNA sequences code for this CDR3. This sequence joins TRBV11-2 and TRBJ1-6; D might be TRBD1 (5 bases). V was shortened by 5 bases and J by 8 bases, with 10 bases between the two germline ends. The CDR3 spans 13 residues. Per the germline V gene, CDR1 is SGHAT and CDR2 is FQNNGV. Here the CDR3 DNA reads TGTGCCAGCAGCGGGGACTTCGATTCACCCCTCCACTTT. Translated: CASSGDFDSPLHF.

This clone was picked up a small number of times. The genes are TRBV12-5 and TRBJ1-2, with D tentatively TRBD1 (6 bases). This CDR3 contains 14 residues. Germline V lookup: CDR1 LGHNT, CDR2 FRNRAP. Trimming removed 5 bases at V and 2 bases at J, with 12 bases between. The CDR3 here is CASGITGFNYGYTF. As DNA, the CDR3 is TGTGCTAGTGGTATAACAGGGTTCAACTATGGCTACACCTTC.